This T cell receptor beta chain was sequenced for a study of beta chain features in type 1 diabetes. Study summary: Sorted cells, roughly 100,000,000 in number, were examined across all samples.

Expressed TCRB transcripts were sequenced, since all the RNA that had been isolated was reverse transcribed. TCRdb keeps only in-frame clones here, not all; method: immunoSEQ multiplex PCR. The sample yields 450,000 to 550,000 clones, around 28% seen once. Whole-study results and caveats: In cDNA sequencing, cells with high TCR expression could be over-represented. Fewer insertions but more deletions were seen at VDJ junctions in type 1 diabetes patients.

This clone has just a few counts. Its antigen is unknown. CDR3 size: 13 residues. V shed 7 bases, J shed 8 bases, and the junction held 10 bases outside the gene matches. Germline loops: CDR1 GTSNPN, CDR2 SVGIG (reference sequence). The V gene is TRBV30, the J gene TRBJ1-4; TRBD1 matches 7 bases. What was sequenced was naive CD4+ T cells from blood. This clonotype was obtained from a man younger than 35 in good health. CDR3 sequence reads: CASPGTGDEKLFF. CDR3 nucleotides: TGTGCCTCCCCCGGAACAGGGGACGAAAAACTGTTTTTT.